The present TCR beta chain was sequenced within a study of control samples from healthy donors and cancer patients. Using immunoSEQ multiplex PCR, the repertoire was profiled, and TCRdb retains in-frame clones only, with some absent. Here the sample spans 60,000 to 65,000 clones, 70% to 90% being singletons. V lost 5 bases to trimming and J lost 5 bases, with 12 bases between them. The CDR3 contains 14 residues. Germline V gene lookup returns CDR1 SGHVS and CDR2 FQNEAQ. The gene calls are TRBV7-8 and TRBJ2-2; D is uncertain. This TCR was recovered from a man between 40 and 49 years old in good health. The sequenced sample consisted of blood. The CDR3 DNA reads as TGTGCCAGCAGCCGATCGACGGCAACCGGGGAGCTGTTTTTT. Its translation: CASSRSTATGELFF.